This T cell receptor (beta chain) was identified during a study of cytomegalovirus exposure and HLA in healthy donors. General study points: Some highly shared sequence variants likely arose as a pipeline artifact.

Concerning this clone: Its cognate antigen is unknown. At the DNA level, this CDR3 is encoded by other sequences in the same sample as well.

The PCR was carried out with 60 Vbeta primers and 13 Jbeta primers. Profiling relied on immunoSEQ multiplex PCR, and the TCRdb table lists in-frame clones only, not all of them. The sample lists over 85,000 clones; 76% were seen once. CDR1 is SNHLY and CDR2 is FYNNEI in the germline V gene. This CDR3 contains 13 residues. Between the trimmed V and J ends, which lost 8 bases and 0 bases, there was a span of 8 bases. V is TRBV2 and J is TRBJ2-1; D unresolved. The sample was PBMCs. The source is a man aged 30-40 years in good health and CMV-seropositive. The CDR3 sequence is CASVLSSYNEQFF. In DNA, the CDR3 is TGTGCCAGCGTCCTTAGCTCCTACAATGAGCAGTTCTTC. The complete variable domain, with remaining parts taken from reference TRBV2 and TRBJ2-1, reads EPEVTQTPSHQVTQMGQEVILRCVPISNHLYFYWYRQILGQKVEFLVSFYNNEISEKSEIFDDQFSVERPDGSNFTLKIRSTKLEDSAMYFCASVLSSYNEQFFGPGTRLTVL.